The 15 T cell receptor beta chains below were found in one sample sequenced in a study of shared clonotypes between healthy human individuals. Repertoires were generated with immunoSEQ multiplex PCR, while TCRdb's copy carries only in-frame clones and drops some. The top ten hold 1.4% of the sample, which has roughly 1,100,000 clones, around 76% seen once. Sequenced input: memory CD4+ T cells sorted from blood. The subset denotes: CD45RA-negative fraction. All receptors come from a man in his late teens or twenties in good health.

This clone was detected a few times. This sequence joins TRBV18 and TRBJ2-7; 8 positions match TRBD1. V dropped 0 bases and J dropped 6; count of bases not matched to a gene: 10. Germline loops: CDR1 KGHSH, CDR2 LQKENI. The CDR3 loop spans 16 amino acids. This CDR3 reads CASSPPLSQGAVEQYF. CDR3 DNA sequence: TGTGCCAGCTCACCACCCTTGTCCCAGGGGGCGGTCGAGCAGTACTTC.

This chain connects TRBV11-2 to TRBJ1-3; D is undetermined. CDR1 and CDR2 from the germline V gene are SGHAT and FQNNGV. Between the trimmed V and J ends, which lost 1 base and 4 bases, there was a span of 11 bases. The CDR3 sequence is 15 residues long. DNA for the CDR3: TGTGCCAGCAGCTTAGGAGGTACCTGGGGAAACACCATATATTTT. Translation: CASSLGGTWGNTIYF. Full variable domain (missing parts from reference TRBV11-2 and TRBJ1-3): EAGVAQSPRYKIIEKRQSVAFWCNPISGHATLYWYQQILGQGPKLLIQFQNNGVVDDSQLPKDRFSAERLKGVDSTLKIQPAKLEDSAVYLCASSLGGTWGNTIYFGEGSWLTVV.

The rearrangement joins TRBV28 to TRBJ1-5, with TRBD1 matching over 7 bases. The germline gives CDR1 MDHEN, CDR2 SYDVKM. The CDR3 is 14 residues long. Germline trimming cut 5 bases from V and 6 bases from J; bases unmatched to any gene: 7. CDR3 loop: CASSPPTGFQPQHF. CDR3 in DNA: TGTGCCAGCAGTCCCCCGACAGGGTTTCAGCCCCAGCATTTT.

This chain connects TRBV6-5 to TRBJ1-1; D possibly corresponds to TRBD1 (6 bases). The V gene's germline CDR1 is MNHEY and CDR2 SVGAGI. The length of the CDR3 is 11 residues. The V end was cut by 7 bases, the J end by 11 bases, with 14 bases between. The CDR3 DNA reads TGTGCCAGCAATCGGGGGCGCAGGGCTTTCTTT. Protein product: CASNRGRRAFF.

Turning to this clone: Other DNA sequences from this sample encode an identical CDR3 as well. CDR3 amino acids: CASSESRETQYF. Written as DNA, the CDR3 is TGCGCCAGCAGTGAGTCTCGAGAGACCCAGTACTTC. The gene calls are TRBV10-1 and TRBJ2-5, with no clear D. CDR3 length: 12 residues. V was shortened by 0 bases and J by 4 bases, with 3 bases between the two germline ends. Germline V gene data show CDR1 as WNHNN and CDR2 as SYGVQD (reference sequence).

The chain joins TRBV4-3 to TRBJ2-2; a possible D gene is TRBD1 (7 bases). The CDR3 spans 16 residues. The germline CDR1 and CDR2 sequences are LGHNA and YSLEER. Trimming removed 4 bases from V and 0 bases from J, with 12 bases in between. CDR3 bases: TGCGCCAGCAGCCCCGGAGGGGGCGCGAACACCGGGGAGCTGTTTTTT. Translating gives CASSPGGGANTGELFF.

The CDR3 sequence is CASSLRGAGTGAEAFF. Written as DNA, the CDR3 is TGTGCCAGTAGTCTCCGAGGGGCAGGGACGGGCGCTGAAGCTTTCTTT. The chain carries TRBV19 and TRBJ1-1, with a possible D match to TRBD1 (5 bases). V gave up 5 bases and J gave up 6 bases, with 22 bases separating them. The CDR3 extends over 16 amino acids. Germline CDR1 LNHDA, CDR2 SQIVND (reference sequence).

The chain employs TRBV6-5 and TRBJ2-2, with 11 bases fitting TRBD2. In germline, CDR1 is MNHEY, CDR2 SVGAGI. V trimming: 5 bases; J trimming: 6 bases; junction bases outside the gene matches: 2. This CDR3 spans 14 amino acids. The CDR3 DNA follows: TGTGCCAGCAGTCGTAGCGGGAGGGCCGGGGAGCTGTTTTTT. It is translated as CASSRSGRAGELFF.

V and J are TRBV30 and TRBJ2-1, with 13 bases lining up with TRBD2. After removal of 1 base from V and 12 bases from J, the junction contained 6 bases not matched to a gene. The V gene's germline CDR1 is GTSNPN and CDR2 SVGIG (reference sequence). The CDR3 has 14 residues. CDR3 bases: TGTGCCTGGAGTGCACTAGCGGGAGGGCCGGCGCAGTTCTTC. Protein product: CAWSALAGGPAQFF.

With regard to this clone: A single base separates this from a much larger clone, so it may be a read error. This specimen includes other DNA sequences encoding the same CDR3. This rearrangement joins TRBV5-4 to TRBJ2-5, with unresolved D. Germline values: CDR1 SGHNT, CDR2 YYREEE (reference sequence). V lost 1 base and J 4 bases, leaving 2 bases between the germline ends. This CDR3 has 11 amino acids. CDR3 DNA sequence: TGTGCCAGCAGCTTGCTAGAGACCCAGTACTTC. Translating gives CASSLLETQYF.

This sequence joins TRBV7-9 and TRBJ2-1; 9 positions match TRBD2. The V segment lost 5 bases and the J segment 10 bases; nucleotides outside the gene matches: 6. Looked up from germline, CDR1 is SEHNR and CDR2 is FQNEAQ (reference sequence). CDR3 length equals 13 residues. The CDR3 sequence is CASSRGGAPEQFF. CDR3 in DNA: TGTGCCAGCAGCCGCGGGGGGGCTCCAGAGCAGTTCTTC. Full variable domain (missing parts from reference TRBV7-9 and TRBJ2-1): DTGVSQNPRHKITKRGQNVTFRCDPISEHNRLYWYRQTLGQGPEFLTYFQNEAQLEKSRLLSDRFSAERPKGSFSTLEIQRTEQGDSAMYLCASSRGGAPEQFFGPGTRLTVL.

V gene TRBV5-8 combines with J gene TRBJ1-5; D unresolved. Trimming stripped 2 bases from V and 1 base from J, with 16 bases between. Germline V lookup: CDR1 SGHTS, CDR2 YDEGEE. CDR3 size: 17 residues. The CDR3 loop is CASSLRKGGLSNQPQHF. The CDR3 DNA is TGTGCCAGCAGCTTACGTAAGGGTGGGCTAAGCAATCAGCCCCAGCATTTT.

The gene calls are TRBV7-2 and TRBJ2-1, with TRBD2 identical over 10 bases. Losses at the gene ends were 5 bases for V and 2 bases for J; bases not matched to a gene: 6. This CDR3 has 16 amino acids. Germline V gene data show CDR1 as SGHTA and CDR2 as FQGNSA. Here the CDR3 reads CASSIPGLAAYNEQFF. CDR3 nucleotides: TGTGCCAGCAGCATCCCAGGACTAGCGGCCTACAATGAGCAGTTCTTC.

This clone was seen a handful of times. The rearrangement joins TRBV10-3 to TRBJ1-2; 7 nucleotides align to TRBD1. Germline values: CDR1 ENHRY, CDR2 SYGVKD. After removal of 4 bases from V and 8 bases from J, the junction contained 1 base not matched to a gene. The CDR3 runs to 11 residues. The CDR3 region has the DNA TGTGCCATCAGTGGACAGGGAGGCTACACCTTC. It yields the protein CAISGQGGYTF.

With respect to this clone: A read error may be the cause here, since a much bigger clone is one base away. At the DNA level, this CDR3 is encoded by other sequences in the same sample as well. The chain combines TRBV5-1 with TRBJ2-5; no clear D gene. Trimming pared 0 bases from V and 2 bases from J, leaving 2 bases between. This CDR3 region has 12 residues. Germline CDR1 and CDR2: SGHRS and YFSETQ. The DNA for the CDR3 is TGCGCCAGCAGCTTGGATCAAGAGACCCAGTACTTC. This sequence encodes CASSLDQETQYF.